The next 20 T cell receptor beta chains were all read from a single sample in a study of T-cell memory formation after mild COVID-19. TCRdb reanalysed the 5' RACE reads using MiXCR and keeps one entry per CDR3 protein. This sample has 390,000 or so distinct CDR3 sequences; approximately 16% occur once, and the top ten carry around a fifth. The specimen sequenced was PBMCs or a T cell subset sorted from them (not recorded which). These receptor sequences come from a man in his late teens or twenties who had mild COVID-19 (a few samples of this study predate the infection). Cell type and time point are not known.

This clonotype was counted a few times. The chain recombines TRBV7-9 with TRBJ2-1, with D maybe TRBD2 (6 bases). Trimming took 5 bases from V and 8 from J, leaving 19 bases between them. Per germline, CDR1 SEHNR and CDR2 FQNEAQ (reference sequence). The CDR3 totals 15 residues. The CDR3 protein is CASSPPGLERDEQFF. As DNA, the CDR3 is TGTGCCAGCAGCCCCCCGGGACTGGAGAGAGATGAGCAGTTCTTC.

This clonotype was seen repeatedly, ten times or more. The chain couples TRBV5-6 to TRBJ2-6; no reliable D call. This CDR3 is 14 amino acids long. Germline V gene sequence: CDR1 SGHDT, CDR2 YYEEEE. V lost 7 bases to trimming and J lost 1 base, with 9 bases between them. CDR3 bases: TGTGCCAGCTCACCCCCTTCTGGGGCCAACGTCCTGACTTTC. Encoded protein: CASSPPSGANVLTF.

The sample holds a few counts of this clonotype. V and J are TRBV7-6 and TRBJ1-6; 9 nucleotides line up with TRBD1. This CDR3 comprises 15 residues. CDR1 and CDR2 (germline): SGHVS, FNYEAQ. V was clipped by 1 base and J by 8 bases; unmatched bases: 3. The CDR3 reads CASSLGQGGYSPLHF. CDR3 sequence (DNA): TGTGCCAGCAGCTTAGGACAGGGGGGATATTCACCCCTCCACTTT.

This clonotype was seen more than once but under ten times. The V gene is TRBV9, the J gene TRBJ2-2, with unresolved D. This CDR3 has 13 amino acids. The germline V gene has CDR1 SGDLS and CDR2 YYNGEE. Trimming pared 1 base from V and 3 bases from J, leaving 4 bases between. The CDR3, as DNA: TGTGCCAGCAGCGTACCTGACACCGGGGAGCTGTTTTTT. Its protein product is CASSVPDTGELFF.

This chain links TRBV11-3 with TRBJ2-5, with D tentatively TRBD1 (5 bases). Trimming stripped 1 base from V and 5 bases from J, with 14 bases between. CDR1 SGHNT and CDR2 YENEEA come from the germline V gene. The CDR3 spans 15 residues. The CDR3 here is CASSLGPPPGETQYF. The CDR3 region has the DNA TGTGCCAGCAGCTTAGGTCCCCCACCAGGGGAGACCCAGTACTTC.

The V gene is TRBV5-1, the J gene TRBJ2-2; 7 bases map to TRBD2. The V segment lost 4 bases and the J segment 0 bases; nucleotides outside the gene matches: 9. The CDR3 loop spans 17 amino acids. Germline V CDR1 and CDR2: SGHRS, YFSETQ. The CDR3 loop reads CASSPQALAANTGELFF. CDR3 nucleotide sequence: TGCGCCAGCAGCCCCCAGGCGCTAGCGGCGAACACCGGGGAGCTGTTTTTT.

This clonotype was seen more than once but under ten times. The rearrangement links TRBV5-1 to TRBJ2-7; no firm D call. CDR3 length: 15 amino acids. With 1 base removed from V and 5 bases from J, the gap between germline ends came to 16 bases. Germline V gives CDR1 SGHRS, CDR2 YFSETQ. The CDR3 DNA follows: TGCGCCAGCAGCTTGCTCAGTCTTATCACGGACGAGCAGTACTTC. Its protein is CASSLLSLITDEQYF.

The rearrangement links TRBV5-1 to TRBJ2-5; the match to TRBD1 covers 9 bases. Germline assignment: CDR1 SGHRS and CDR2 YFSETQ. J gave up 3 bases and V 2 bases, and 5 bases lay outside the gene matches. The CDR3 length is 15 residues. CDR3 nucleotides: TGCGCCAGCAGCTTTTTTGACAGGGGGAAAGAGACCCAGTACTTC. Protein sequence: CASSFFDRGKETQYF. The variable domain in full, completed from reference TRBV5-1 and TRBJ2-5, reads KAGVTQTPRYLIKTRGQQVTLSCSPISGHRSVSWYQQTPGQGLQFLFEYFSETQRNKGNFPGRFSGRQFSNSRSEMNVSTLELGDSALYLCASSFFDRGKETQYFGPGTRLLVL.

There are a few counts of this clonotype. The V and J genes are TRBV7-2 and TRBJ1-1; D may be TRBD1 (6 bases). V lost 4 bases and J lost 1, with 16 bases in between. CDR1 is SGHTA, CDR2 FQGNSA, per germline. CDR3 length: 16 residues. The DNA for the CDR3 is TGTGCCAGCAGCTCCCTTCCCGGGACACCGAACACTGAAGCTTTCTTT. Protein sequence: CASSSLPGTPNTEAFF.

This rearrangement joins TRBV5-4 to TRBJ1-1; 9 bases are a match to TRBD1. From germline, CDR1 is SGHNT and CDR2 YYREEE (reference sequence). There are 15 residues in the CDR3. Trimming at V came to 3 bases and at J to 4 bases, leaving 7 bases not matched to a gene. The DNA for the CDR3 is TGTGCCAGCAGCTCTGGACAGGGGTTTGGCACTGAAGCTTTCTTT. This translates into CASSSGQGFGTEAFF.

The CDR3 region is CASSDRALGVYEQYV. The DNA of the CDR3 is TGCGCCAGCAGTGACCGGGCTCTAGGGGTCTACGAGCAGTACGTC. The chain couples TRBV10-2 to TRBJ2-7; perhaps TRBD1 as D (5 bases). CDR3 length: 15 residues. Germline V gene sequence: CDR1 WSHSY, CDR2 SAAADI. Trimming removed 3 bases at V and 3 bases at J, with 15 bases between.

The chain couples TRBV5-8 to TRBJ1-1; weak D call: TRBD1 (5 bases). The CDR3 covers 14 residues. Germline V gene data show CDR1 as SGHTS and CDR2 as YDEGEE. Trimming shortened V by 4 bases and J by 7 bases, and 17 bases separated the two germline ends. The CDR3 bases are TGTGCCAGCAGCCCCTGGGGGGGGGTAGGTGAAGCTTTCTTT. Protein product: CASSPWGGVGEAFF. The full variable domain, with the rest looked up from reference TRBV5-8 and TRBJ1-1, is EAGVTQSPTHLIKTRGQQATLRCSPISGHTSVYWYQQALGLGLQFLLWYDEGEERNRGNFPPRFSGRQFPNYSSELNVNALELEDSALYLCASSPWGGVGEAFFGQGTRLTVV.

The table lists this clonotype with a few counts. The chain employs TRBV27 and TRBJ1-6; the D is unclear. The CDR3 spans 14 residues. The V gene lost 6 bases and the J gene lost 0 bases, with 6 bases spanning the gap. The germline V gene has CDR1 MNHEY and CDR2 SMNVEV (reference sequence). CDR3 in amino acids: CASRLSSYNSPLHF. CDR3 nucleotide sequence: TGTGCCAGCAGACTAAGCTCCTATAATTCACCCCTCCACTTT.

The sample holds a few counts of this clonotype. The V call is TRBV11-2, the J call TRBJ2-2; D assignment may be TRBD1 or TRBD2 (6 bases each). V was cut by 3 bases and J by 4 bases, with 15 bases left in between. The germline V gene has CDR1 SGHAT and CDR2 FQNNGV. The CDR3 is made up of 16 amino acids. The CDR3 coding sequence is TGTGCCAGCAGCTTTGGTAGAGGGGGGTTCACCGGGGAGCTGTTTTTT. Translated: CASSFGRGGFTGELFF.

Many counts were recorded for this clonotype. This chain links TRBV5-5 with TRBJ2-7, with a weak D call TRBD1 (7 bases). Germline-derived CDR1 and CDR2 are SGHKS and YYEKEE (reference sequence). Trimming removed 4 bases at V and 4 bases at J, with 18 bases between. The CDR3 has 15 residues. CDR3 region: CASSRGTVKSYEQYF. CDR3 coding DNA: TGTGCCAGCAGCCGCGGGACAGTTAAGTCGTACGAGCAGTACTTC. The whole variable domain, remainder taken from reference TRBV5-5 and TRBJ2-7, is DAGVTQSPTHLIKTRGQQVTLRCSPISGHKSVSWYQQVLGQGPQFIFQYYEKEERGRGNFPDRFSARQFPNYSSELNVNALLLGDSALYLCASSRGTVKSYEQYFGPGTRLTVT.

This clonotype has just a few counts. The CDR3 loop is CASTPPDNGYTF. CDR3 bases: TGTGCCAGCACTCCCCCTGACAATGGCTACACCTTC. V and J are TRBV27 and TRBJ1-2; D unresolved. V was pared by 7 bases and J by 6 bases, with 12 bases between. CDR3 length: 12 amino acids. Germline V lookup: CDR1 MNHEY, CDR2 SMNVEV (reference sequence).

This clonotype has a handful of counts. The rearrangement joins TRBV5-1 to TRBJ2-7, with 9 bases fitting TRBD1. The V segment lost 4 bases and the J segment 1 base; nucleotides outside the gene matches: 3. Germline V gene lookup returns CDR1 SGHRS and CDR2 YFSETQ. CDR3 size: 14 residues. The chain's CDR3 is CASSVGTGSYEQYF. In DNA form, the CDR3 reads TGCGCCAGCAGCGTCGGGACAGGGTCCTACGAGCAGTACTTC.

This clonotype was seen only a few times. The rearrangement uses TRBV11-2 and TRBJ1-1; D ambiguous. Trimming shortened V by 7 bases and J by 6 bases, and 18 bases separated the two germline ends. CDR1 and CDR2 from the germline V gene are SGHAT and FQNNGV. This CDR3 has 14 amino acids. As DNA, the CDR3 is TGTGCCAGCACCCATAAACAGTTCTTGGCTGAAGCTTTCTTT. It yields the protein CASTHKQFLAEAFF.

There are a few counts of this clonotype. This chain joins TRBV28 and TRBJ2-7, with 9 bases identical to TRBD1. V was clipped by 9 bases and J by 5 bases; unmatched bases: 8. The germline V gene has CDR1 MDHEN and CDR2 SYDVKM. This CDR3 is 13 amino acids long. CDR3 sequence reads: CARGPGQGHEQYV. The CDR3 DNA sequence: TGTGCCAGGGGGCCGGGACAGGGTCACGAGCAGTACGTC.

This clonotype was recorded a few times. V usage is TRBV27 and J usage is TRBJ2-2, with 11 bases that match TRBD1. This CDR3 contains 15 residues. The ends lost 6 bases at V and 4 bases at J; junction bases unmatched: 4. The V gene's germline CDR1 is MNHEY and CDR2 SMNVEV (reference sequence). Here the CDR3 reads CASRRGQGGTGELFF. The CDR3 coding sequence is TGTGCCAGCAGGAGGGGACAGGGGGGCACCGGGGAGCTGTTTTTT.